Presented here are 11 T cell receptor beta chains from one specimen sequenced in a study of T cell responses to AZD1222 COVID-19 vaccine. Clones were read by immunoSEQ multiplex PCR, and TCRdb kept only the in-frame ones, dropping some. The sample carries about 140,000 clones, approximately 93% recorded once. The material was peripheral blood, obtained after recovery from COVID-19. These TCRs come from an adult who had recovered from COVID-19.

The chain is built from TRBV19 and TRBJ1-1; 10 bases map to TRBD1. Per the germline V gene, CDR1 is LNHDA and CDR2 is SQIVND (reference sequence). V shed 4 bases and J 8 bases; nucleotides not matched to a gene: 10. There are 15 residues in the CDR3. In nucleotides, the CDR3 is TGTGCCAGTAGTACCGGACAGGGGGGGGCTTCGGAAGCTTTCTTT. It translates to CASSTGQGGASEAFF. Supplemented by reference TRBV19 and TRBJ1-1, the full variable domain reads DGGITQSPKYLFRKEGQNVTLSCEQNLNHDAMYWYRQDPGQGLRLIYYSQIVNDFQKGDIAEGYSVSREKKESFPLTVTSAQKNPTAFYLCASSTGQGGASEAFFGQGTRLTVV.

The chain uses TRBV2 and TRBJ2-5, with 12 bases lining up with TRBD2. V lost 6 bases, J lost 5 bases, and 4 bases stayed unmatched. The CDR3 length is 14 residues. Germline V lookup: CDR1 SNHLY, CDR2 FYNNEI. The CDR3, as DNA: TGTGCCAGCAGAAACGGACTAGCGGGGGAGACCCAGTACTTC. Translation: CASRNGLAGETQYF. The whole variable domain, remainder taken from reference TRBV2 and TRBJ2-5, is EPEVTQTPSHQVTQMGQEVILRCVPISNHLYFYWYRQILGQKVEFLVSFYNNEISEKSEIFDDQFSVERPDGSNFTLKIRSTKLEDSAMYFCASRNGLAGETQYFGPGTRLLVL.

This clone turned up a few times. The chain is built from TRBV3-1 (or the pseudogene TRBV3-2) and TRBJ1-4; a possible D gene is TRBD1 (5 bases). Trimming took off 4 bases at V and 5 bases at J, with 20 bases between the two ends. This CDR3 spans 17 amino acids. Germline CDR1 LGHDT, CDR2 YNNKEL (reference sequence). In DNA, the CDR3 is TGTGCCAGCAGCCCAATTCGGGGACGGGGGGGAAATGAAAAACTGTTTTTT. Translation: CASSPIRGRGGNEKLFF.

The V call is TRBV5-1, the J call TRBJ2-7, with D unresolved. Germline V gives CDR1 SGHRS, CDR2 YFSETQ. This CDR3 has 12 amino acids. V lost 0 bases to trimming and J lost 6 bases, with 7 bases between them. The CDR3 here is CASSLGFGEQYF. CDR3 DNA sequence: TGCGCCAGCAGCTTGGGTTTCGGCGAGCAGTACTTC. The variable domain in full, with the rest retrieved from reference TRBV5-1 and TRBJ2-7, is KAGVTQTPRYLIKTRGQQVTLSCSPISGHRSVSWYQQTPGQGLQFLFEYFSETQRNKGNFPGRFSGRQFSNSRSEMNVSTLELGDSALYLCASSLGFGEQYFGPGTRLTVT.

The CDR3 loop is CASSGDSYEQYF. As DNA, the CDR3 is TGTGCCAGCTCAGGGGACAGCTACGAGCAGTACTTC. The rearrangement uses TRBV18 and TRBJ2-7; TRBD1 matches at 7 bases. Germline lookup yields CDR1 KGHSH and CDR2 LQKENI. The CDR3 is made up of 12 amino acids. Trimming took 5 bases from V and 3 from J; bases not matched to a gene: 1.

The chain combines TRBV9 with TRBJ1-5; possible D gene TRBD1, 5 bases. Germline V CDR1 and CDR2: SGDLS, YYNGEE. The CDR3 spans 15 residues. Trimming took 2 bases from V and 0 from J, leaving 9 bases between them. DNA of the CDR3: TGTGCCAGCAGCGTTGACAGTTATAGCAATCAGCCCCAGCATTTT. Its translation is CASSVDSYSNQPQHF. Combining the CDR3 with reference TRBV9 and TRBJ1-5 gives the whole variable domain DSGVTQTPKHLITATGQRVTLRCSPRSGDLSVYWYQQSLDQGLQFLIQYYNGEERAKGNILERFSAQQFPDLHSELNLSSLELGDSALYFCASSVDSYSNQPQHFGDGTRLSIL.

This sequence joins TRBV29-1 and TRBJ1-1; no reliable D call. Germline values: CDR1 SQVTM, CDR2 ANQGSEA. There are 14 residues in the CDR3. Trimming removed 0 bases at V and 0 bases at J, with 8 bases between. This CDR3 is CSVEDRVMNTEAFF. CDR3 in DNA: TGCAGCGTTGAAGATCGGGTGATGAACACTGAAGCTTTCTTT. The full variable domain, completed using reference TRBV29-1 and TRBJ1-1, is SAVISQKPSRDICQRGTSLTIQCQVDSQVTMMFWYRQQPGQSLTLIATANQGSEATYESGFVIDKFPISRPNLTFSTLTVSNMSPEDSSIYLCSVEDRVMNTEAFFGQGTRLTVV.

This rearrangement joins TRBV2 to TRBJ1-1; D is undetermined. The CDR3 loop spans 11 amino acids. Germline V gene lookup returns CDR1 SNHLY and CDR2 FYNNEI. V lost 7 bases to trimming and J lost 5 bases, with 8 bases between them. CDR3 region: CASNEGTEAFF. The CDR3 DNA follows: TGTGCCAGCAACGAAGGGACTGAAGCTTTCTTT.

V usage is TRBV11-2 and J usage is TRBJ1-4; 8 positions agree with TRBD1. From germline, CDR1 is SGHAT and CDR2 FQNNGV. The length of the CDR3 is 16 residues. The trim removed 5 bases at V and 5 bases at J, leaving 10 bases unmatched. The CDR3 is CASSHSFRGLNEKLFF. DNA of the CDR3: TGTGCCAGCAGCCATTCATTCAGGGGGCTGAATGAAAAACTGTTTTTT.

This chain connects TRBV14 to TRBJ2-3; TRBD2 matches at 10 bases. The CDR3 has 18 residues. Losses at the gene ends were 2 bases for V and 4 bases for J; bases not matched to a gene: 12. Per germline, CDR1 SGHDN and CDR2 FVKESK. CDR3 region: CASSQRGFSGRPSDTQYF. In DNA, the CDR3 is TGTGCCAGCAGCCAACGGGGCTTTAGCGGGAGGCCCTCAGATACGCAGTATTTT.

The J gene is TRBJ2-1, the V gene TRBV29-1; no clear D. Germline V gives CDR1 SQVTM, CDR2 ANQGSEA. V was shortened by 6 bases and J by 1 base, with 4 bases between the two germline ends. The CDR3 sequence is 11 residues long. The CDR3 DNA reads as TGCAGCGTGACTTCCTACAATGAGCAGTTCTTC. This gives the protein CSVTSYNEQFF.